This entry features one T cell receptor (beta chain) sequence. This entry is derived from a study of blood T cell repertoires in COVID-19. Study overall: The United States, Italy and Spain provided the acute and convalescent COVID-19 samples. The cDNA or gDNA used as material had been derived from T cells, B-cell-depleted T cells, or PBMCs.

Per the authors' pipeline: Amplification of reference gene primers provided the estimated nucleated cell counts. Libraries were prepared by immunoSEQ multiplex PCR; TCRdb keeps only in-frame clonotypes and omits some of them. V and J calls and clone size come straight from that table; D and trimming were deduced from the DNA. The profile covers about 59,000 clones, with roughly 77% appearing a single time and 25% to 40% taken by the ten largest. The CDR3 consists of 20 residues. The V and J ends lost 0 bases and 2 bases, in that order; junction bases with no gene match: 11. Germline V gene sequence: CDR1 WNHNN, CDR2 SYGVQD (reference sequence). Seattle's cohort entered during active infection and was followed longitudinally.

The sample was peripheral blood. The V call is TRBV10-1, the J call TRBJ2-2; 11 bases are shared with TRBD2. The source of this sequence is a man aged 55 to 70 with COVID-19, enrolled during active disease. For the CDR3, the DNA is TGCGCCAGCAGTGAGTCAGGGTTAACTAGCGGGAGTTTCAACACCGGGGAGCTGTTTTTT. This sequence encodes CASSESGLTSGSFNTGELFF.